One and the same sample provided the 21 T cell receptor beta chains below, sequenced in a study of blood T cell repertoires in COVID-19. Using immunoSEQ multiplex PCR, the repertoire was profiled, and TCRdb retains in-frame clones only, with some absent. This table has some 120,000 clones, roughly four fifths appearing once. Material: peripheral blood. These receptors all stem from a man aged 65 to 79 with acute or convalescent COVID-19.

The chain joins TRBV28 to TRBJ1-1; 7 positions match TRBD1. CDR3 length equals 15 residues. Germline loops: CDR1 MDHEN, CDR2 SYDVKM. V lost 0 bases, J lost 4 bases, and 5 bases stayed unmatched. Here the CDR3 DNA reads TGTGCCAGCAGTTTATGGACAGGGTCGGGCACTGAAGCTTTCTTT. Amino acids: CASSLWTGSGTEAFF.

The chain employs TRBV18 and TRBJ1-6; 7 bases agree with TRBD1. This CDR3 has 15 residues. Per the germline V gene, CDR1 is KGHSH and CDR2 is LQKENI. With 1 base clipped from V and 8 bases from J, the junction kept 5 bases outside the gene matches. The CDR3 region is CASSPRRGPDSPLHF. Here the CDR3 DNA reads TGTGCCAGCTCACCACGGAGGGGGCCGGATTCACCCCTCCACTTT.

This rearrangement joins TRBV14 to TRBJ2-5, with 7 bases matching TRBD1. The CDR3 contains 15 residues. Germline CDR1 and CDR2: SGHDN and FVKESK. V was clipped by 5 bases and J by 4 bases; unmatched bases: 10. CDR3 residues: CASSATGRPRETQYF. The CDR3 DNA sequence: TGTGCCAGCAGCGCGACAGGGCGGCCGAGAGAGACCCAGTACTTC.

The chain couples TRBV6-6 to TRBJ2-4, with 8 positions matching TRBD1. The V gene end was trimmed by 5 bases and the J gene end by 1 base; junction bases not matched to a gene: 22. This CDR3 has 21 amino acids. CDR1 and CDR2 from the germline V gene are MNHNY and SVGAGI (reference sequence). CDR3 sequence (DNA): TGTGCCAGCAGTGGATCCAGGAGCAGGGGGCGAGTTTTCAGGGCCAAAAACATTCAGTACTTC. As protein: CASSGSRSRGRVFRAKNIQYF.

The chain couples TRBV23-1 to TRBJ2-3, with a weak D call TRBD2 (6 bases). TRBV23-1 is annotated as an ORF whose role is uncertain. V was clipped by 7 bases and J by 3 bases, with 17 bases between them. The length of the CDR3 is 15 residues. The CDR3 nucleotides read TGCGCCAGCACTCCCGCCGGGGGTGAAACAGATACGCAGTATTTT. It translates to CASTPAGGETDTQYF.

CDR3 protein: CASSLGGLQHVNEQFF. The CDR3 region has the DNA TGTGCCAGCAGCTTAGGCGGACTACAACATGTCAATGAGCAGTTCTTC. V usage is TRBV13 and J usage is TRBJ2-1; maybe TRBD2 (6 bases). The CDR3 is made up of 16 amino acids. CDR1 is PRHDT and CDR2 is FYEKMQ in the germline V gene (reference sequence). The V end lost 0 bases, the J end lost 6 bases, and 15 bases lay between the germline ends.

The rearrangement joins TRBV24-1 to TRBJ2-3, with a possible D match to TRBD1 (6 bases). This CDR3 contains 15 residues. Germline lookup yields CDR1 KGHDR and CDR2 SFDVKD. V was cut by 3 bases and J by 6 bases, with 15 bases left in between. CDR3 nucleotide sequence: TGTGCCACCAGTGATCTATGGACAGAATCGGATACGCAGTATTTT. Translated: CATSDLWTESDTQYF.

The CDR3 sequence is CASSPAGGNQPQHF. CDR3 nucleotides: TGTGCCAGCTCACCAGCAGGGGGCAATCAGCCCCAGCATTTT. V is TRBV18 and J is TRBJ1-5; the D gene is possibly TRBD1 (6 bases). Germline CDR1 and CDR2: KGHSH and LQKENI. The CDR3 has 14 residues. V dropped 2 bases and J dropped 2 bases, with 7 bases sitting between them. Based on the CDR3 plus reference TRBV18 and TRBJ1-5, the full variable domain is NAGVMQNPRHLVRRRGQEARLRCSPMKGHSHVYWYRQLPEEGLKFMVYLQKENIIDESGMPKERFSAEFPKEGPSILRIQQVVRGDSAAYFCASSPAGGNQPQHFGDGTRLSIL.

This chain's CDR3 is CASSPRTGSGNTIYF. The CDR3 nucleotides read TGTGCCAGCAGCCCCCGGACAGGTAGCGGAAACACCATATATTTT. The chain carries TRBV4-2 and TRBJ1-3; 7 positions match TRBD1. The CDR3 runs to 15 residues. Trimming removed 4 bases from V and 4 bases from J; junction bases left unmatched: 7. Germline assignment: CDR1 LGHNA and CDR2 YNFKEQ.

The CDR3 DNA reads TGTGCCATCAGTGGAGGGACAGGGAGAGCCTACGAGCAGTACTTC. Protein sequence: CAISGGTGRAYEQYF. This rearrangement joins TRBV10-3 to TRBJ2-7, with 9 bases matching TRBD1. V was clipped by 4 bases and J by 2 bases; unmatched bases: 6. This CDR3 contains 15 residues. CDR1 is ENHRY and CDR2 is SYGVKD in the germline V gene.

V and J are TRBV28 and TRBJ2-5; TRBD2 agrees at 10 bases. The CDR3 covers 15 residues. V shed 1 base and J 9 bases; nucleotides not matched to a gene: 8. Germline lookup yields CDR1 MDHEN and CDR2 SYDVKM. The CDR3 loop reads CASSLSLAGVSAQYF. CDR3 sequence (DNA): TGTGCCAGCAGTTTATCGCTAGCGGGGGTCTCGGCCCAGTACTTC.

V gene TRBV9 combines with J gene TRBJ2-1; D ambiguous. CDR1 is SGDLS, CDR2 YYNGEE, per germline. The CDR3 spans 15 residues. V gave up 3 bases and J gave up 0 bases, with 10 bases separating them. In nucleotides, the CDR3 is TGTGCCAGCAGCGAAGCGCCCCTCTCCTACAATGAGCAGTTCTTC. This codes for CASSEAPLSYNEQFF.

The genes are TRBV5-1 and TRBJ2-4; no clear D. V dropped 4 bases and J dropped 3 bases, with 17 bases sitting between them. The CDR3 runs 16 residues. The germline CDR1 and CDR2 sequences are SGHRS and YFSETQ. The CDR3 sequence is CASSPEPNPNKNIQYF. CDR3 in DNA: TGCGCCAGCAGCCCCGAGCCGAACCCCAACAAAAACATTCAGTACTTC.

The chain recombines TRBV29-1 with TRBJ1-2; tentatively, D is TRBD1 (5 bases). The V gene lost 6 bases and the J gene lost 0 bases, with 8 bases spanning the gap. Germline CDR1 SQVTM, CDR2 ANQGSEA. The CDR3 consists of 12 residues. The CDR3 loop reads CSVQGSNYGYTF. The CDR3 DNA follows: TGCAGCGTCCAGGGTTCTAACTATGGCTACACCTTC.

This chain uses TRBV19 with TRBJ2-3; TRBD2 matches 7 bases. CDR1 and CDR2 (germline): LNHDA, SQIVND (reference sequence). V gave up 7 bases and J gave up 2 bases; unmatched junction bases: 9. CDR3 length: 15 amino acids. The CDR3 loop reads CASTGSGVSTDTQYF. The CDR3 nucleotides read TGTGCCAGTACTGGGAGCGGGGTTTCCACAGATACGCAGTATTTT.

The table lists this clone with a few counts. The chain carries TRBV30 and TRBJ2-3; 7 bases fit TRBD2. The germline V gene encodes CDR1 GTSNPN and CDR2 SVGIG (reference sequence). V gave up 1 base and J gave up 6 bases; unmatched junction bases: 10. The CDR3 loop spans 15 amino acids. CDR3 nucleotide sequence: TGTGCCTGGAGTGGCTTCGCGGGGAGGGCGGATACGCAGTATTTT. Its protein is CAWSGFAGRADTQYF.

The rearrangement joins TRBV5-1 to TRBJ1-4; no definite D call. Germline CDR1 SGHRS, CDR2 YFSETQ. The V gene lost 4 bases and the J gene lost 7 bases, with 17 bases spanning the gap. The CDR3 covers 15 residues. CDR3 amino acids: CASSVSTGGREKLFF. The CDR3 DNA follows: TGCGCCAGCAGCGTTAGCACCGGAGGCCGTGAAAAACTGTTTTTT.

This chain connects TRBV6-2 or TRBV6-3 to TRBJ2-2, with D perhaps matching TRBD2 (5 bases). Trimming took 0 bases from V and 3 from J, leaving 14 bases between them. CDR1 MNHEY and CDR2 SVGEGT come from the germline V gene. The CDR3 is 17 residues long. CDR3 region: CASSYSTAAVYTGELFF. The CDR3 nucleotides read TGTGCCAGCAGTTACTCGACCGCAGCGGTTTACACCGGGGAGCTGTTTTTT.

This chain links TRBV4-1 with TRBJ2-1, with 16 bases fitting TRBD2. Germline CDR1 is MGHRA and CDR2 is YSYEKL. This CDR3 spans 16 amino acids. V shed 4 bases, J shed 8 bases, and the junction held 5 bases outside the gene matches. CDR3 residues: CASSLGTSGRAHEQFF. CDR3 nucleotides: TGCGCCAGCAGCCTCGGGACTAGCGGGAGGGCCCATGAGCAGTTCTTC.

This clone was seen once. V and J are TRBV23-1 and TRBJ1-3; 10 positions match TRBD1. TRBV23-1 is known as an ORF, though its function is uncertain. CDR3 length: 17 residues. J was trimmed by 2 bases and V by 3 bases; bases with no gene match: 7. The CDR3 DNA follows: TGCGCCAGCAGTCAGACCTACGGGACAGGGGCTGGAAACACCATATATTTT. Amino acid sequence: CASSQTYGTGAGNTIYF.

The rearrangement links TRBV5-1 to TRBJ2-1, with a tentative D call TRBD1 (6 bases). Trimming left V 6 bases short and J 5 bases short, with 15 bases between. The CDR3 runs 14 residues. The germline gives CDR1 SGHRS, CDR2 YFSETQ. The DNA of the CDR3 is TGCGCCAGCAAACCCCAAACAGGGAACAATGAGCAGTTCTTC. Translation: CASKPQTGNNEQFF.